This T cell receptor beta chain was observed in a study of T cells after yellow fever vaccination. Points from the study as a whole: Peaking faster, on day 5 versus 15, the secondary response was nonetheless weaker. Most clones from primary vaccination resurfaced after the booster (approximately 95% CD4, less than 90% CD8).

Germline V gene data show CDR1 as SGHTA and CDR2 as FQGNSA. CDR3 size: 16 residues. Germline trimming cut 4 bases from V and 5 bases from J; bases unmatched to any gene: 8. For TCR, cDNA came from 5'RACE template switching, which added a universal primer site and UMIs. TCRdb processed the 5' RACE reads anew with MiXCR; each CDR3 protein has one entry. The sample shows over 300,000 distinct CDR3 sequences, around 7% of them seen only once. This clonotype was observed many times. Its antigen is not identified. This material consisted of PBMCs, taken more than 35 days after the first yellow fever vaccination. This sequence joins TRBV7-2 and TRBJ2-2; 9 bases fit TRBD1. The receptor's source is a man aged 18 to 29 who received the YFV17D yellow fever vaccine. The CDR3 DNA sequence: TGTGCCAGCAGCTCAGGGACAGGGAGAGAGACCGGGGAGCTGTTTTTT. Encoded protein: CASSSGTGRETGELFF.